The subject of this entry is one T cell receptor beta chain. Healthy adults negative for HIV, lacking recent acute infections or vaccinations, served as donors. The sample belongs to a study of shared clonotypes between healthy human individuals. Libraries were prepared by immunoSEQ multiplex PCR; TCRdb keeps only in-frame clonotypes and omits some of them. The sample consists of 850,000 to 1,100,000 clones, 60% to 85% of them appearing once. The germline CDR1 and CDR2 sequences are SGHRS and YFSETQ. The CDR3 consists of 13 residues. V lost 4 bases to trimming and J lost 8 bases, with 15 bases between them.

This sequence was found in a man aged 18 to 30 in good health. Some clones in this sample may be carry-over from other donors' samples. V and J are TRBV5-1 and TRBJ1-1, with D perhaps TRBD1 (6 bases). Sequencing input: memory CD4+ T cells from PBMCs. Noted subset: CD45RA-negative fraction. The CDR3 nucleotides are TGCGCCAGCAGCGCTGGACAGCGGAGAGAAGCTTTCTTT. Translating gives CASSAGQRREAFF.